A single sample is the source of the 9 T cell receptor beta chains below, sequenced in a study of beta chain features in type 1 diabetes. The study reverse transcribed the entire isolated RNA, so it sequenced expressed TCRB transcripts. This table comes from immunoSEQ multiplex PCR, and its TCRdb copy is limited to in-frame clones, with some not included. The repertoire consists of 310,000 or so clones, with 6.5% to 10% occurring once and the leading ten covering 0.44%. The sample consisted of central memory CD4+ T cells from blood. The receptor source for this set is a woman under 30 in good health.

This clone was counted only a few times. The chain combines TRBV6-5 with TRBJ1-5; perhaps TRBD1 as D (5 bases). The length of the CDR3 is 16 residues. V was cut by 4 bases and J by 4 bases, with 17 bases left in between. The germline V gene encodes CDR1 MNHEY and CDR2 SVGAGI. The CDR3 region is CASSFGGGNRNQPQHF. The CDR3 DNA sequence: TGTGCCAGCAGTTTCGGGGGGGGGAACCGGAATCAGCCCCAGCATTTT.

This clone was counted a few times. The chain has TRBV14 and TRBJ2-5; a possible D gene is TRBD2 (5 bases). The V end lost 3 bases, the J end lost 3 bases, and 11 bases lay between the germline ends. Germline CDR1 and CDR2: SGHDN and FVKESK. CDR3 length equals 14 residues. Here the CDR3 DNA reads TGTGCCAGCAGCCAGAGGGCCACAAAAGAGACCCAGTACTTC. It translates to CASSQRATKETQYF.

This clone was detected ten times or more. The rearrangement uses TRBV18 and TRBJ2-7; D is undetermined. The V and J ends lost 3 bases and 9 bases respectively, with 9 bases between them. The CDR3 has 11 residues. The germline gives CDR1 KGHSH, CDR2 LQKENI. CDR3 DNA sequence: TGTGCCAGCTCACCTACTGGTCTGCAGTACTTC. Protein sequence: CASSPTGLQYF. Full variable domain (remainder filled in from reference TRBV18 and TRBJ2-7): NAGVMQNPRHLVRRRGQEARLRCSPMKGHSHVYWYRQLPEEGLKFMVYLQKENIIDESGMPKERFSAEFPKEGPSILRIQQVVRGDSAAYFCASSPTGLQYFGPGTRLTVT.

This clone was counted ten times or more. The chain employs TRBV5-6 and TRBJ1-1, with 9 bases fitting TRBD1. Trimming at V came to 2 bases and at J to 7 bases, leaving 6 bases not matched to a gene. The CDR3 covers 14 residues. From germline, CDR1 is SGHDT and CDR2 YYEEEE. This CDR3 reads CASSFRTGVGEAFF. CDR3 DNA: TGTGCCAGCAGCTTCAGGACAGGGGTGGGTGAAGCTTTCTTT.

This clone came up a few times. This chain connects TRBV7-9 to TRBJ2-3; D may be TRBD2 (5 bases). CDR3 size: 17 residues. Germline V gene sequence: CDR1 SEHNR, CDR2 FQNEAQ (reference sequence). Trimming stripped 5 bases from V and 6 bases from J, with 24 bases between. CDR3 region: CASSPKASRPLADTQYF. CDR3 nucleotides: TGTGCCAGCAGCCCAAAGGCTAGCAGGCCCCTGGCGGATACGCAGTATTTT. Complete variable domain (other parts from reference TRBV7-9 and TRBJ2-3): DTGVSQNPRHKITKRGQNVTFRCDPISEHNRLYWYRQTLGQGPEFLTYFQNEAQLEKSRLLSDRFSAERPKGSFSTLEIQRTEQGDSAMYLCASSPKASRPLADTQYFGPGTRLTVL.

This chain links TRBV6-5 with TRBJ1-5; D unclear. CDR1 is MNHEY and CDR2 is SVGAGI in the germline V gene. The CDR3 loop spans 14 amino acids. V lost 4 bases and J lost 6, with 13 bases in between. The CDR3 here is CASSFAFRGQPQHF. The CDR3 region has the DNA TGTGCCAGCAGTTTCGCATTCCGAGGTCAGCCCCAGCATTTT.

This clone showed up just a few times. The chain is built from TRBV7-2 and TRBJ2-7; 13 nucleotides match TRBD2. Germline CDR1 is SGHTA and CDR2 is FQGNSA. The CDR3 totals 17 residues. V shed 5 bases and J 5 bases; nucleotides not matched to a gene: 12. DNA for the CDR3: TGTGCCAGCAGCCTCCACCCTAGGACTAGCGGGAGCCACGAGCAGTACTTC. Translation: CASSLHPRTSGSHEQYF. The full variable domain, with the rest looked up from reference TRBV7-2 and TRBJ2-7, is GAGVSQSPSNKVTEKGKDVELRCDPISGHTALYWYRQSLGQGLEFLIYFQGNSAPDKSGLPSDRFSAERTGGSVSTLTIQRTQQEDSAVYLCASSLHPRTSGSHEQYFGPGTRLTVT.

A remark on this clone: This CDR3 is also generated by other DNA sequences in the sample. V and J are TRBV6-5 and TRBJ1-5; weak D call: TRBD1 (6 bases). Looked up from germline, CDR1 is MNHEY and CDR2 is SVGAGI. Trimming took off 2 bases at V and 4 bases at J, with 9 bases between the two ends. The CDR3 is made up of 14 amino acids. The DNA for the CDR3 is TGTGCCAGCAGTTACGGGCAGGGGAATCAGCCCCAGCATTTT. Residues: CASSYGQGNQPQHF.

This clone has more than one count but fewer than ten. V usage is TRBV20-1 and J usage is TRBJ2-1; D remains ambiguous. Per germline, CDR1 DFQATT and CDR2 SNEGSKA (reference sequence). This CDR3 is built from 11 residues. V lost 6 bases to trimming and J lost 10 bases, with 13 bases between them. CDR3 protein: CSAIRWPEQFF. CDR3 bases: TGCAGTGCCATACGTTGGCCCGAGCAGTTCTTC.